This entry features one T cell receptor (beta chain) sequence. The antigen remains undetermined. The sample's time point: pre-treatment sample, taken before nivolumab and TIL therapy. Most excised metastases sampled were pleural nodules or supraclavicular lymph nodes. This sample is part of a study of TIL therapy for anti-PD-1-resistant metastatic lung cancer. Overall study findings and caveats: The cohort had more treatment-naive, never-smoker and oncogene-addicted patients than typical.

The CDR3 is made up of 20 amino acids. CDR1 LGHDT and CDR2 YNNKEL come from the germline V gene (reference sequence). V lost 2 bases, J lost 1 base, and 13 bases stayed unmatched. The libraries were made with immunoSEQ v3. This table comes from immunoSEQ multiplex PCR, and its TCRdb copy is limited to in-frame clones, with some not included. The sample carries more than 90,000 clones, just over 65% recorded once. The chain employs TRBV3-1 (or the pseudogene TRBV3-2) and TRBJ2-3; 12 bases are shared with TRBD2. The receptor was isolated from a person aged 25 to 85 with non-small cell lung cancer. This material consisted of tumor tissue, taken at baseline. The CDR3 spells CASSQPPWTSGVRGTDTQYF. The CDR3 DNA reads TGTGCCAGCAGCCAACCTCCCTGGACTAGCGGGGTAAGGGGCACAGATACGCAGTATTTT.